A selection of T cell receptor beta chains follows, all from one sample in a study of blood T cell repertoires in COVID-19. Method: immunoSEQ multiplex PCR; TCRdb's copy keeps in-frame clones and lacks some. The data show just under 80,000 clones, 80% to 85% seen once. The material sequenced was peripheral blood. These receptors were obtained from an older woman with acute or convalescent COVID-19. Each CDR3 is given with its conserved first and last residue. A D gene is named only where the DNA matches it firmly. Only part of the rows carry a size: once, few, many, or a class if the clone is expanded.

V gene,J gene,D gene,clone size,CDR3 protein,CDR3 DNA
TRBV10-2,TRBJ2-1,.,.,CASSGKGVSSYNEQFF,TGCGCCAGCAGCGGAAAGGGGGTCTCCTCCTACAATGAGCAGTTCTTC
TRBV7-8,TRBJ1-1,.,.,CASSLVFLNTEAFF,TGTGCCAGCAGCTTAGTCTTCTTGAACACTGAAGCTTTCTTT
TRBV29-1,TRBJ2-3,.,.,CSVEDTRHGSTQYF,TGCAGCGTTGAAGATACGAGGCACGGGAGCACGCAGTATTTT
TRBV30,TRBJ2-3,.,.,CAWSLARDTQYF,TGTGCCTGGAGCCTAGCGCGAGATACGCAGTATTTT
TRBV9,TRBJ2-7,.,.,CASSPRGTRHEQYF,TGTGCCAGCAGCCCCCGGGGGACCCGCCACGAGCAGTACTTC
TRBV6-2/TRBV6-3,TRBJ1-5,TRBD1,.,CASSYNAGGLPNQPQHF,TGTGCCAGCAGTTACAACGCAGGGGGCCTCCCCAATCAGCCCCAGCATTTT
TRBV7-2,TRBJ1-2,.,.,CASTAGPANYGYTF,TGTGCCAGCACCGCGGGCCCAGCTAACTATGGCTACACCTTC
TRBV5-1,TRBJ2-7,TRBD1,.,CASSLPGQGLYEQYF,TGCGCCAGCAGCTTGCCGGGACAGGGGCTTTACGAGCAGTACTTC
TRBV2,TRBJ1-2,.,.,CASRGPGDYGYTF,TGTGCCAGCAGGGGACCGGGGGACTATGGCTACACCTTC
TRBV29-1,TRBJ2-2,TRBD1,many,CSVTAGQGNTGELFF,TGCAGCGTTACGGCAGGACAGGGGAACACCGGGGAGCTGTTTTTT
TRBV30,TRBJ2-4,TRBD2,.,CACSGTSGRSNIQYF,TGTGCCTGTTCCGGGACTAGCGGGAGGAGTAACATTCAGTACTTC
TRBV7-8,TRBJ1-1,TRBD1,.,CASTRTGQGGYTEAFF,TGTGCCAGCACCCGAACCGGACAGGGAGGGTACACTGAAGCTTTCTTT
TRBV6-1,TRBJ1-2,.,.,CASSATVTSYGYTF,TGTGCCAGCAGTGCGACAGTTACCAGCTATGGCTACACCTTC
TRBV6-5,TRBJ1-2,TRBD1,.,CASSPGRGRSGYTF,TGTGCCAGCAGTCCGGGCAGGGGGCGAAGTGGCTACACCTTC
TRBV14,TRBJ2-3,TRBD2,.,CASSLLAGGTDTQYF,TGTGCCAGCAGCCTTCTAGCGGGAGGAACAGATACGCAGTATTTT
TRBV29-1,TRBJ1-1,.,.,CSVTNRDFTEAFF,TGCAGCGTGACCAACAGGGATTTCACTGAAGCTTTCTTT
TRBV11-2,TRBJ2-3,.,few,CASSLFGGAAGDTQYF,TGTGCCAGCAGCTTATTTGGGGGAGCCGCGGGGGATACGCAGTATTTT
TRBV6-6,TRBJ2-1,TRBD1,.,CASRGPGSNEQFF,TGTGCCTCCAGGGGGCCCGGGTCCAATGAGCAGTTCTTC
TRBV7-3,TRBJ2-3,.,.,CASSLTSRRDTQYF,TGTGCCAGCAGCCTCACAAGTCGGAGAGATACGCAGTATTTT
TRBV2,TRBJ1-2,TRBD1,.,CATSEGPGGAFSRGYTF,TGTGCCACCAGCGAGGGTCCAGGGGGCGCCTTCAGTCGCGGCTACACCTTC
TRBV7-9,TRBJ2-2,TRBD2,.,CASSQGTSGLTGELFF,TGTGCCAGCAGCCAAGGGACTAGCGGGCTCACCGGGGAGCTGTTTTTT